A selection of T cell receptor beta chains follows, all from one sample in a study of blood T cells in healthy people across ages. Each CDR3 protein gets one entry after TCRdb re-called the 5' RACE reads with MiXCR. The top ten hold 23% of the sample, which has 1,800,000 or so distinct CDR3 sequences, about 39% seen once. The sequenced sample consisted of blood. These receptors all come from a human donor in good health. Both conserved end residues are part of each CDR3. Each record gives: clone size, D gene, J gene, V gene, CDR3 protein, CDR3 DNA. D genes are given only for firm matches. Clone size is given for some rows only: seen once, a few or many times, or a class if the clone is expanded.

clone_size: .
d_call: TRBD1
j_call: TRBJ1-2
v_call: TRBV7-9
cdr3_aa: CASSHASTGRGYTF
cdr3_nt: TGTGCCAGCAGCCACGCTTCGACAGGGCGCGGCTACACCTTC

clone_size: few
d_call: TRBD2
j_call: TRBJ2-7
v_call: TRBV28
cdr3_aa: CASSFRGGAHYEQYF
cdr3_nt: TGTGCCAGCAGTTTTCGCGGGGGGGCCCACTACGAGCAGTACTTC

clone_size: .
d_call: .
j_call: TRBJ1-6
v_call: TRBV15
cdr3_aa: CATSRGFQRALHF
cdr3_nt: TGTGCCACCAGCAGAGGATTCCAGCGAGCCCTCCACTTT

clone_size: few
d_call: TRBD1
j_call: TRBJ2-3
v_call: TRBV5-6
cdr3_aa: CASSTGSGTATDTQYF
cdr3_nt: TGTGCCAGCAGCACGGGATCCGGGACAGCAACAGATACGCAGTATTTT

clone_size: .
d_call: TRBD1
j_call: TRBJ1-1
v_call: TRBV13
cdr3_aa: CASSFTSGTANTEAFF
cdr3_nt: TGTGCCAGCAGCTTTACGTCCGGGACAGCGAACACTGAAGCTTTCTTT

clone_size: .
d_call: .
j_call: TRBJ2-4
v_call: TRBV15
cdr3_aa: CATTDRNDSQRSLAKNIQYF
cdr3_nt: TGCGCCACCACCGACCGGAACGACAGCCAGAGGAGCCTAGCCAAAAACATTCAGTACTTC

clone_size: few
d_call: .
j_call: TRBJ2-1
v_call: TRBV5-1
cdr3_aa: CASSLSDRNRELRINEQFF
cdr3_nt: TGCGCCAGCAGCTTGTCGGATCGTAACAGGGAGTTAAGGATCAATGAGCAGTTCTTC

clone_size: few
d_call: .
j_call: TRBJ2-3
v_call: TRBV7-2
cdr3_aa: CASSDSAVGTQYF
cdr3_nt: TGTGCCAGCAGCGACAGCGCAGTTGGTACGCAGTATTTT

clone_size: few
d_call: TRBD2
j_call: TRBJ2-5
v_call: TRBV7-9
cdr3_aa: CASRSRAGKGETQYF
cdr3_nt: TGTGCCAGCAGATCCAGAGCGGGGAAGGGAGAGACCCAGTACTTC

clone_size: few
d_call: .
j_call: TRBJ2-1
v_call: TRBV24-1
cdr3_aa: CATSDGTPNEQFF
cdr3_nt: TGTGCCACCAGTGACGGGACGCCCAATGAGCAGTTCTTC

clone_size: .
d_call: .
j_call: TRBJ2-4
v_call: TRBV7-2
cdr3_aa: CASSSQRNIQYF
cdr3_nt: TGTGCCAGCAGCTCGCAAAGAAACATTCAGTACTTC

clone_size: few
d_call: .
j_call: TRBJ1-1
v_call: TRBV6-1
cdr3_aa: CASTQLRQANTEAFF
cdr3_nt: TGTGCCAGCACCCAACTGAGACAGGCGAACACTGAAGCTTTCTTT

clone_size: few
d_call: .
j_call: TRBJ2-3
v_call: TRBV20-1
cdr3_aa: CSARDGYTDTQYF
cdr3_nt: TGCAGTGCTCGCGACGGATACACAGATACGCAGTATTTT

clone_size: .
d_call: .
j_call: TRBJ2-3
v_call: TRBV4-3
cdr3_aa: CASSQEGYTDTQYF
cdr3_nt: TGCGCCAGCAGCCAAGAAGGCTACACAGATACGCAGTATTTT

clone_size: .
d_call: .
j_call: TRBJ2-1
v_call: TRBV7-2
cdr3_aa: CASSTQSDTVAFF
cdr3_nt: TGTGCCAGCAGCACCCAGTCAGACACCGTGGCGTTCTTC

clone_size: once
d_call: TRBD1
j_call: TRBJ1-2
v_call: TRBV24-1
cdr3_aa: CATSDPLRGSYGYTF
cdr3_nt: TGTGCCACCAGTGATCCGCTCAGGGGGAGCTATGGCTACACCTTC

clone_size: .
d_call: .
j_call: TRBJ2-3
v_call: TRBV12-3/TRBV12-4
cdr3_aa: CASSSGGEGTDTQYF
cdr3_nt: TGTGCCAGCAGTTCAGGGGGGGAGGGAACAGATACGCAGTATTTT

clone_size: .
d_call: .
j_call: TRBJ2-1
v_call: TRBV7-9
cdr3_aa: CASSWGGALYNEQFF
cdr3_nt: TGTGCCAGCAGCTGGGGCGGGGCCCTCTACAATGAGCAGTTCTTC

clone_size: .
d_call: .
j_call: TRBJ1-5
v_call: TRBV6-1
cdr3_aa: CASSESSRSQPQHF
cdr3_nt: TGTGCCAGCAGTGAATCTTCGAGGAGTCAGCCCCAGCATTTT

clone_size: .
d_call: TRBD2
j_call: TRBJ2-5
v_call: TRBV7-2
cdr3_aa: CASSLAGLAGETQYF
cdr3_nt: TGTGCCAGCAGCTTGGCTGGACTAGCCGGGGAGACCCAGTACTTC

clone_size: .
d_call: TRBD1
j_call: TRBJ1-2
v_call: TRBV18
cdr3_aa: CASSPLGGQGRGYTF
cdr3_nt: TGTGCCAGCTCACCATTAGGGGGACAGGGACGCGGCTACACCTTC

clone_size: .
d_call: .
j_call: TRBJ1-5
v_call: TRBV4-3
cdr3_aa: CASSPSVAGTLEPQHF
cdr3_nt: TGCGCCAGCAGCCCCTCGGTTGCAGGGACCTTAGAGCCCCAGCATTTT

clone_size: .
d_call: .
j_call: TRBJ2-1
v_call: TRBV15
cdr3_aa: CATSSFRDPGGEEQFF
cdr3_nt: TGTGCCACCAGCAGCTTCCGGGACCCCGGAGGGGAGGAGCAGTTCTTC

clone_size: .
d_call: TRBD1
j_call: TRBJ1-2
v_call: TRBV5-1
cdr3_aa: CASSSTTGDYGYTF
cdr3_nt: TGCGCCAGCAGCTCCACAACAGGGGACTATGGCTACACCTTC

clone_size: .
d_call: .
j_call: TRBJ1-2
v_call: TRBV6-2/TRBV6-3
cdr3_aa: CASSSAKQDSRGYTF
cdr3_nt: TGTGCCAGCAGTTCCGCGAAGCAAGACTCCAGAGGCTACACCTTC

clone_size: .
d_call: TRBD2
j_call: TRBJ2-7
v_call: TRBV7-2
cdr3_aa: CASAWRGGPYEQYF
cdr3_nt: TGTGCCAGCGCTTGGCGGGGGGGGCCATACGAGCAGTACTTC

clone_size: .
d_call: .
j_call: TRBJ1-5
v_call: TRBV15
cdr3_aa: CATSRDRGVSIPQHF
cdr3_nt: TGTGCCACCAGTAGAGATCGGGGAGTAAGTATTCCCCAGCATTTT

clone_size: .
d_call: TRBD2
j_call: TRBJ2-3
v_call: TRBV5-1
cdr3_aa: CASSFKAGGKADTQYF
cdr3_nt: TGCGCCAGCAGCTTTAAAGCGGGGGGGAAGGCAGATACGCAGTATTTT

clone_size: few
d_call: .
j_call: TRBJ1-1
v_call: TRBV29-1
cdr3_aa: CSVEVRGRVTEAFF
cdr3_nt: TGCAGCGTTGAGGTACGGGGGCGGGTCACTGAAGCTTTCTTT

clone_size: .
d_call: TRBD2
j_call: TRBJ2-6
v_call: TRBV4-3
cdr3_aa: CASSQEPGGSSGANVLTF
cdr3_nt: TGCGCCAGCAGCCAAGAGCCGGGGGGTAGCTCTGGGGCCAACGTCCTGACTTTC

clone_size: once
d_call: .
j_call: TRBJ1-1
v_call: TRBV12-3/TRBV12-4
cdr3_aa: CASSLVFARAEAFF
cdr3_nt: TGTGCCAGCAGTTTAGTGTTCGCGAGGGCTGAAGCTTTCTTT

clone_size: .
d_call: TRBD1
j_call: TRBJ1-2
v_call: TRBV10-3
cdr3_aa: CAGGTGDGYTF
cdr3_nt: TGTGCCGGAGGGACAGGGGACGGCTACACCTTC

clone_size: .
d_call: TRBD2
j_call: TRBJ2-4
v_call: TRBV29-1
cdr3_aa: CSVERVERGGPYNEQYF
cdr3_nt: TGCAGCGTTGAACGGGTAGAGCGGGGAGGCCCTTACAATGAGCAGTACTTC

clone_size: .
d_call: .
j_call: TRBJ2-5
v_call: TRBV6-2/TRBV6-3
cdr3_aa: CANSPRLHSETQYF
cdr3_nt: TGTGCCAACAGCCCCAGGTTGCATTCGGAGACCCAGTACTTC

clone_size: .
d_call: .
j_call: TRBJ2-7
v_call: TRBV6-5
cdr3_aa: CASSYQPVYYEQYF
cdr3_nt: TGTGCCAGCAGTTACCAACCAGTCTACTACGAGCAGTACTTC

clone_size: few
d_call: .
j_call: TRBJ2-1
v_call: TRBV4-3
cdr3_aa: CASSLMAASDEQFF
cdr3_nt: TGCGCCAGCAGCCTCATGGCCGCTAGCGATGAGCAGTTCTTC

clone_size: .
d_call: .
j_call: TRBJ1-1
v_call: TRBV12-3/TRBV12-4
cdr3_aa: CAIQEMNTEAFF
cdr3_nt: TGTGCCATTCAGGAGATGAACACTGAAGCTTTCTTT

clone_size: .
d_call: TRBD1
j_call: TRBJ2-7
v_call: TRBV27
cdr3_aa: CASSLSTGANSYEQYF
cdr3_nt: TGTGCCAGCAGTTTATCGACAGGGGCTAACTCCTACGAGCAGTACTTC

clone_size: .
d_call: TRBD2
j_call: TRBJ2-5
v_call: TRBV5-1
cdr3_aa: CASSLASGGIETQYF
cdr3_nt: TGCGCCAGCAGCTTGGCTAGCGGGGGGATTGAGACCCAGTACTTC

clone_size: .
d_call: TRBD2
j_call: TRBJ2-1
v_call: TRBV9
cdr3_aa: CASSVSAGGPNEQFF
cdr3_nt: TGTGCCAGCAGCGTCAGCGCGGGGGGGCCGAATGAGCAGTTCTTC

clone_size: .
d_call: .
j_call: TRBJ1-2
v_call: TRBV10-3
cdr3_aa: CAISDDNYGYTF
cdr3_nt: TGTGCCATCAGTGATGATAACTATGGCTACACCTTC

clone_size: .
d_call: .
j_call: TRBJ2-7
v_call: TRBV12-3/TRBV12-4
cdr3_aa: CASSRQFYEQYF
cdr3_nt: TGTGCCAGCAGTCGACAGTTCTACGAGCAGTACTTC

clone_size: .
d_call: TRBD2
j_call: TRBJ2-3
v_call: TRBV7-2
cdr3_aa: CASSVRSSGGAGDTQYF
cdr3_nt: TGTGCCAGCAGCGTACGAAGTAGCGGGGGGGCGGGAGATACGCAGTATTTT

clone_size: once
d_call: .
j_call: TRBJ1-2
v_call: TRBV21-1
cdr3_aa: CASSFDRGPHSNYGYTF
cdr3_nt: TGTGCCAGCAGCTTTGACAGGGGACCCCATTCTAACTATGGCTACACCTTC

clone_size: .
d_call: .
j_call: TRBJ2-5
v_call: TRBV2
cdr3_aa: CASNEAGVETQYF
cdr3_nt: TGTGCCAGCAACGAGGCAGGGGTAGAGACCCAGTACTTC

clone_size: .
d_call: .
j_call: TRBJ1-1
v_call: TRBV4-1
cdr3_aa: CASSQDMKGLRNTEAFF
cdr3_nt: TGCGCCAGCAGCCAAGATATGAAGGGCCTCCGGAACACTGAAGCTTTCTTT

clone_size: .
d_call: .
j_call: TRBJ1-2
v_call: TRBV6-5
cdr3_aa: CASSSLREADYGYTF
cdr3_nt: TGTGCCAGCAGCTCCCTTCGGGAGGCGGACTATGGCTACACCTTC

clone_size: .
d_call: .
j_call: TRBJ2-5
v_call: TRBV12-3/TRBV12-4
cdr3_aa: CASSITGAQETQYF
cdr3_nt: TGTGCCAGTTCGATCACGGGAGCACAAGAGACCCAGTACTTC

clone_size: .
d_call: .
j_call: TRBJ2-3
v_call: TRBV10-3
cdr3_aa: CAIKREGGGTDTQYF
cdr3_nt: TGTGCCATCAAGCGAGAAGGGGGTGGAACAGATACGCAGTATTTT

clone_size: .
d_call: .
j_call: TRBJ2-6
v_call: TRBV20-1
cdr3_aa: CSARDVSGANVLTF
cdr3_nt: TGCAGTGCTAGAGATGTGTCTGGGGCCAACGTCCTGACTTTC

clone_size: .
d_call: .
j_call: TRBJ1-5
v_call: TRBV12-3/TRBV12-4
cdr3_aa: CASTLGGYSNQPQHF
cdr3_nt: TGTGCCAGCACCCTGGGGGGGTATAGCAATCAGCCCCAGCATTTT

clone_size: few
d_call: .
j_call: TRBJ2-4
v_call: TRBV6-7
cdr3_aa: CASSYSRRTLAKNIQYF
cdr3_nt: TGTGCCAGCAGTTACTCGCGCAGGACATTAGCCAAAAACATTCAGTACTTC

clone_size: many
d_call: .
j_call: TRBJ2-7
v_call: TRBV5-1
cdr3_aa: CASSPVGSSYEQYF
cdr3_nt: TGTGCCAGCAGCCCCGTCGGGAGCTCCTACGAGCAGTACTTC

clone_size: .
d_call: .
j_call: TRBJ1-1
v_call: TRBV6-2/TRBV6-3
cdr3_aa: CASSYLGTMNTEAFF
cdr3_nt: TGTGCCAGCAGTTACCTCGGGACAATGAACACTGAAGCTTTCTTT

clone_size: .
d_call: .
j_call: TRBJ2-6
v_call: TRBV9
cdr3_aa: CASSSLGQLSGANVLTF
cdr3_nt: TGTGCCAGCAGCTCCCTCGGACAGCTCTCTGGGGCCAACGTCCTGACTTTC

clone_size: .
d_call: .
j_call: TRBJ2-7
v_call: TRBV20-1
cdr3_aa: CSAGTTEVEQYF
cdr3_nt: TGCAGTGCTGGAACGACAGAGGTCGAGCAGTACTTC

clone_size: .
d_call: .
j_call: TRBJ2-1
v_call: TRBV12-3/TRBV12-4
cdr3_aa: CASTPTSTNEQFF
cdr3_nt: TGTGCCAGCACCCCCACTAGTACCAATGAGCAGTTCTTC

clone_size: .
d_call: .
j_call: TRBJ2-3
v_call: TRBV5-5
cdr3_aa: CASSLDLMTDTQYF
cdr3_nt: TGTGCCAGCAGCCTAGACCTTATGACAGATACGCAGTATTTT

clone_size: .
d_call: TRBD2
j_call: TRBJ2-1
v_call: TRBV7-9
cdr3_aa: CASRERGVSYNEQFF
cdr3_nt: TGTGCCAGCAGGGAGCGGGGGGTCTCCTACAATGAGCAGTTCTTC